This TCR beta chain was obtained from a study of Graves' ophthalmopathy and Graves' hyperthyroidism. Enrollment excluded any patients with other autoimmune diseases, uncontrolled infections, pregnancy or lactation. Orbital computed tomography and thyroid ultrasound, along with TRAb, serum thyroxine and clinical symptoms, underpinned diagnosis. PBMCs had their origin in fresh peripheral blood (roughly 10 ml). The table lists this clonotype with a count of one. Amplified material comprised TCR beta CDR3 regions derived from RNA transcripts. HTBI-primed first-round RT-PCR preceded second-round multiplex PCR. TCRdb called the multiplex PCR reads again in MiXCR, with one record for every CDR3 protein. The repertoire holds roughly 380,000 distinct CDR3 sequences, with 15% as singletons. Sequencing was done on a sample of peripheral blood. This sequence was found in a woman between 18 and 29 years old with stable Graves' hyperthyroidism.

DNA for the CDR3: TGTGCCAGCAGTGATATCACCGGGGAGCTGTTTTTT. Its protein product is CASSDITGELFF. The chain links TRBV2 to TRBJ2-2, with D uncertain. CDR1 SNHLY and CDR2 FYNNEI come from the germline V gene. The germline V and J ends were trimmed by 3 bases and 4 bases, with 3 bases remaining between them. The CDR3 contains 12 residues.